The 22 T cell receptor beta chains in this list originate from one sample, sequenced in a study of cytomegalovirus exposure and HLA in healthy donors. Libraries were prepared by immunoSEQ multiplex PCR; TCRdb keeps only in-frame clonotypes and omits some of them. This table has about 250,000 clones, less than 90% appearing once. The sequenced sample was PBMCs. All receptors derive from a man younger than 35 in good health and CMV-seropositive.

The chain combines TRBV11-2 with TRBJ1-1, with 8 bases that match TRBD1. The CDR3 spans 13 residues. V trimming: 4 bases; J trimming: 6 bases; junction bases outside the gene matches: 4. The germline V gene has CDR1 SGHAT and CDR2 FQNNGV. This CDR3 reads CASSWTGPAEAFF. CDR3 bases: TGTGCCAGCAGCTGGACAGGGCCCGCTGAAGCTTTCTTT.

The rearrangement links TRBV5-4 to TRBJ1-1; D uncertain. Germline CDR1 is SGHNT and CDR2 is YYREEE (reference sequence). The V end lost 4 bases, the J end lost 0 bases, and 10 bases lay between the germline ends. CDR3 length: 14 amino acids. CDR3 coding DNA: TGTGCCAGCAGCCCGGACCTAATGAACACTGAAGCTTTCTTT. Residues: CASSPDLMNTEAFF.

This chain joins TRBV10-3 and TRBJ1-3; maybe TRBD1 (6 bases). There are 10 residues in the CDR3. Germline lookup yields CDR1 ENHRY and CDR2 SYGVKD. V was trimmed by 11 bases and J by 6 bases, leaving 8 bases between them. The CDR3 DNA sequence: TGTGCCTCAGGGGAAAACACCATATATTTT. It codes for CASGENTIYF.

The genes are TRBV7-3 and TRBJ2-2; D is undetermined. Per the germline V gene, CDR1 is SGHTA and CDR2 is FQGTGA. Deletions cut 4 bases from V and 6 bases from J, with 12 bases between. The CDR3 consists of 14 residues. The CDR3 bases are TGTGCCAGCAGCTCAACCCGGGCTTCCGGGGAGCTGTTTTTT. Protein product: CASSSTRASGELFF. Full variable domain (outside the CDR3, taken from reference TRBV7-3 and TRBJ2-2): GAGVSQTPSNKVTEKGKYVELRCDPISGHTALYWYRQSLGQGPEFLIYFQGTGAADDSGLPNDRFFAVRPEGSVSTLKIQRTERGDSAVYLCASSSTRASGELFFGEGSRLTVL.

This sequence joins TRBV2 and TRBJ1-1; a weak D match, TRBD1 (5 bases). V was shortened by 5 bases and J by 3 bases, with 22 bases between the two germline ends. The CDR3 sequence is 17 residues long. Germline CDR1 reads SNHLY; CDR2 reads FYNNEI. The CDR3 DNA is TGTGCCAGCAGTTACCGTGCCGGGGGGATTAGGGACACTGAAGCTTTCTTT. Protein product: CASSYRAGGIRDTEAFF.

The chain couples TRBV5-1 to TRBJ2-5; 12 bases agree with TRBD2. The CDR3 is 19 amino acids. Losses at the gene ends were 0 bases for V and 4 bases for J; bases not matched to a gene: 13. CDR1 SGHRS and CDR2 YFSETQ come from the germline V gene. DNA of the CDR3: TGCGCCAGCAGCTTGGTGACACTAGCGGGGGGACGCCTAGGAGAGACCCAGTACTTC. This codes for CASSLVTLAGGRLGETQYF.

This clone was recorded once. The CDR3: CASRWVLGETQYF. CDR3 DNA sequence: TGTGCCAGCAGGTGGGTCCTAGGAGAGACCCAGTACTTC. The chain has TRBV2 and TRBJ2-5; D uncertain. This CDR3 has 13 residues. Germline CDR1 SNHLY, CDR2 FYNNEI. Trimming removed 6 bases at V and 4 bases at J, with 12 bases between.

V is TRBV5-1 and J is TRBJ2-3, with TRBD2 identical over 7 bases. The CDR3 is made up of 12 amino acids. Losses at the gene ends were 2 bases for V and 13 bases for J; bases not matched to a gene: 7. Germline V gives CDR1 SGHRS, CDR2 YFSETQ. In DNA, the CDR3 is TGCGCCAGCAGCTTCTCAACCGGGACTAAGTATTTT. Its protein product is CASSFSTGTKYF.

The chain employs TRBV7-2 and TRBJ2-7, with 12 bases aligning to TRBD1. The germline V gene encodes CDR1 SGHTA and CDR2 FQGNSA. CDR3 length equals 15 residues. Trimming cost V 4 bases and J 6 bases; bases outside gene matches: 7. The DNA of the CDR3 is TGTGCCAGCAGCTCAACCGGGACAGGGGGCTCCGAGCAGTACTTC. Its protein is CASSSTGTGGSEQYF.

This clone was picked up a small number of times. This sequence joins TRBV7-9 and TRBJ2-7; TRBD1 agrees at 9 bases. CDR1 is SEHNR and CDR2 is FQNEAQ in the germline V gene (reference sequence). The CDR3 sequence is 15 residues long. Unmatched junction bases numbered 6, after V lost 6 bases and J lost 0 bases. CDR3 sequence: CASSYLTGGSYEQYF. The CDR3 region has the DNA TGTGCCAGCAGTTATCTGACAGGGGGCTCCTACGAGCAGTACTTC.

This clone was detected only a few times. This chain joins TRBV28 and TRBJ1-2; D is uncertain. V lost 6 bases and J lost 7, with 12 bases in between. Germline CDR1 is MDHEN and CDR2 is SYDVKM. The CDR3 contains 12 residues. The CDR3 bases are TGTGCCAGCAGCCCCCCCTCCGTTGGCTACACCTTC. Amino acids: CASSPPSVGYTF.

This clone has just one count. The rearrangement joins TRBV5-1 to TRBJ2-1; D gene ambiguous. This CDR3 comprises 13 residues. The germline gives CDR1 SGHRS, CDR2 YFSETQ. Trimming left V 1 base short and J 6 bases short, with 8 bases between. The CDR3 DNA is TGCGCCAGCAGCTTGCCTTCCCCCAATGAGCAGTTCTTC. Protein sequence: CASSLPSPNEQFF.

The J gene is TRBJ2-3, the V gene TRBV4-1, with D uncertain. The CDR3 is 14 amino acids. Germline lookup yields CDR1 MGHRA and CDR2 YSYEKL. V shed 1 base and J shed 1 base, with 6 bases lying between them. The CDR3 here is CASSQGEGTDTQYF. The CDR3, as DNA: TGCGCCAGCAGCCAAGGAGAAGGCACAGATACGCAGTATTTT.

This chain connects TRBV6-1 to TRBJ1-2, with 7 bases fitting TRBD1. Germline V gene sequence: CDR1 MNHNS, CDR2 SASEGT. This CDR3 spans 12 amino acids. Trimming at V came to 3 bases and at J to 8 bases, leaving 3 bases not matched to a gene. The CDR3 DNA reads TGTGCCAGCAGTGAGACAGGGATCGGCTACACCTTC. Its protein product is CASSETGIGYTF.

This sequence joins TRBV5-4 and TRBJ1-3, with a tentative D call TRBD1 (5 bases). CDR3 length: 15 residues. Germline V gene lookup returns CDR1 SGHNT and CDR2 YYREEE (reference sequence). V gave up 4 bases and J gave up 2 bases, with 13 bases separating them. CDR3 sequence: CASSIQGATGNTIYF. The CDR3 nucleotides read TGTGCCAGCAGCATCCAGGGTGCAACTGGAAACACCATATATTTT.

The chain recombines TRBV7-8 with TRBJ2-7, with D possibly TRBD1 on 5 matching bases. The CDR3 covers 15 residues. The V gene lost 1 base and the J gene lost 2 bases, with 12 bases spanning the gap. Looked up from germline, CDR1 is SGHVS and CDR2 is FQNEAQ. The CDR3 protein is CASSLDHRPPYEQYF. CDR3 coding DNA: TGTGCCAGCAGCTTAGACCACAGGCCTCCCTACGAGCAGTACTTC. Full variable domain (missing parts from reference TRBV7-8 and TRBJ2-7): GAGVSQSPRYKVAKRGQDVALRCDPISGHVSLFWYQQALGQGPEFLTYFQNEAQLDKSGLPSDRFFAERPEGSVSTLKIQRTQQEDSAVYLCASSLDHRPPYEQYFGPGTRLTVT.

The J gene is TRBJ1-5, the V gene TRBV28; TRBD1 agrees at 7 bases. V dropped 6 bases and J dropped 2; count of bases not matched to a gene: 4. The germline CDR1 and CDR2 sequences are MDHEN and SYDVKM. This CDR3 contains 14 residues. CDR3 nucleotides: TGTGCCAGCAGGGATGGGACAGGCAATCAGCCCCAGCATTTT. This sequence encodes CASRDGTGNQPQHF.

The V and J genes are TRBV19 and TRBJ2-7; D is undetermined. Per the germline V gene, CDR1 is LNHDA and CDR2 is SQIVND (reference sequence). CDR3 length equals 14 residues. The germline V and J ends were trimmed by 0 bases and 3 bases, with 9 bases remaining between them. The CDR3 loop is CASSIDRPYYEQYF. The CDR3 nucleotides are TGTGCCAGTAGTATAGATCGACCCTACTACGAGCAGTACTTC.

J is TRBJ2-5 and V is TRBV10-1, with D perhaps given as TRBD1 or TRBD2 (5 bases each). With 8 bases removed from V and 5 bases from J, the gap between germline ends came to 15 bases. The germline V gene encodes CDR1 WNHNN and CDR2 SYGVQD (reference sequence). The CDR3 loop spans 13 amino acids. The CDR3: CASLGASWETQYF. The DNA of the CDR3 is TGCGCCAGCCTCGGGGCATCGTGGGAGACCCAGTACTTC.

The chain is built from TRBV11-2 and TRBJ1-1, with D possibly being TRBD1 (6 bases). V was clipped by 6 bases and J by 9 bases, with 32 bases between them. Germline V gene sequence: CDR1 SGHAT, CDR2 FQNNGV. CDR3 length: 18 residues. CDR3 bases: TGTGCCAGCAGTCAAACAGGGCTCCCTCTGGATCCGCCTCGCCAAGCTTTCTTT. This translates into CASSQTGLPLDPPRQAFF.

This clone has only one observation. CDR3 residues: CASSLGATGNEQFF. The CDR3 bases are TGCGCCAGCAGCTTGGGTGCTACCGGGAATGAGCAGTTCTTC. This sequence joins TRBV5-1 and TRBJ2-1, with D unresolved. Trimming stripped 0 bases from V and 7 bases from J, with 11 bases between. Germline assignment: CDR1 SGHRS and CDR2 YFSETQ. The CDR3 is 14 residues long.

The V call is TRBV6-1, the J call TRBJ1-5; 12 bases line up with TRBD1. After removal of 4 bases from V and 7 bases from J, the junction contained 2 bases not matched to a gene. Germline CDR1 MNHNS, CDR2 SASEGT. This CDR3 has 14 residues. CDR3 in amino acids: CASSAGTGGQPQHF. CDR3 nucleotides: TGTGCCAGCAGTGCCGGGACAGGGGGCCAGCCCCAGCATTTT.